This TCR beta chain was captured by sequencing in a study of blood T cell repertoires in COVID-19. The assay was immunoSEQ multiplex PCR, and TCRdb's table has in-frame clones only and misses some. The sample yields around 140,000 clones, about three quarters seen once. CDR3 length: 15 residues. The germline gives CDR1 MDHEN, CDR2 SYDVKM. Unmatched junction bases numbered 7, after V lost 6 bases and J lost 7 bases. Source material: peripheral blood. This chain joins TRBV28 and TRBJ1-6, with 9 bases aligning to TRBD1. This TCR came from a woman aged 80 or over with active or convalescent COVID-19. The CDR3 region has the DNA TGTGCCAGCAGCCGTCGGGGACAGGGAAATTCACCCCTCCACTTT. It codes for CASSRRGQGNSPLHF.